Each of the 3 T cell receptor beta chains below was sequenced from the same sample in a study of shared clonotypes between healthy human individuals. Assay used: immunoSEQ multiplex PCR; TCRdb lists only in-frame clones, some missing. The table shows approximately 100,000 clones, with roughly two thirds occurring only once. Sequencing was carried out using memory CD8+ T cells sorted from blood. As for subset: CD45RO+ cells pooled with CCR7-negative TemRA cells. The source of these receptors is a woman in her thirties in good health.

The count of this clone is one. The rearrangement links TRBV2 to TRBJ2-7; tentatively, D is TRBD1 or TRBD2 (5 bases each). Germline assignment: CDR1 SNHLY and CDR2 FYNNEI. The length of the CDR3 is 15 residues. The V end was cut by 1 base, the J end by 0 bases, with 10 bases between. The chain's CDR3 is CASSEGGESSYEQYF. The CDR3 bases are TGTGCCAGCAGTGAAGGAGGGGAGAGCTCCTACGAGCAGTACTTC.

The rearrangement joins TRBV7-3 to TRBJ2-3, with 9 bases matching TRBD2. CDR1 and CDR2 from the germline V gene are SGHTA and FQGTGA. The CDR3 is 15 amino acids. V shed 5 bases and J 6 bases; nucleotides not matched to a gene: 9. The chain's CDR3 is CASSTTSGPRDTQYF. The CDR3, as DNA: TGTGCCAGCAGCACAACTAGCGGGCCTCGGGATACGCAGTATTTT.

In its sample, this clone was seen a few times. The J gene is TRBJ2-7, the V gene TRBV6-5; D not resolved. CDR1 and CDR2 (germline): MNHEY, SVGAGI. V was pared by 6 bases and J by 2 bases, with 17 bases between. The CDR3 extends over 15 amino acids. The CDR3 DNA sequence: TGTGCCAGCAGGCGAACACCTGACGGGCCCTACGAGCAGTACTTC. Its translation is CASRRTPDGPYEQYF.